The 9 T cell receptor beta chains listed next were all sequenced from one sample in a study of identical twins. TCRdb called the 5' RACE reads again in MiXCR, with one record for every CDR3 protein. The sample yields roughly 350,000 distinct CDR3 sequences, 8.5% to 10% seen once. Material for sequencing was naive T cells sorted from blood. The source is a woman aged 45-59 years in good health.

The DNA of the CDR3 is TGTGCCACCAGCAGGGCCGCCCTAGTGAACACTGAAGCTTTCTTT. This translates into CATSRAALVNTEAFF. This sequence joins TRBV15 and TRBJ1-1; D ambiguous. This CDR3 has 15 amino acids. Germline V CDR1 and CDR2: LNHNV, YYDKDF (reference sequence). V was cut by 3 bases and J by 0 bases, with 11 bases left in between.

The chain is built from TRBV6-6 and TRBJ2-1, with 7 positions matching TRBD2. The CDR3 runs 13 residues. V shed 5 bases, J shed 7 bases, and the junction held 5 bases outside the gene matches. Germline V gives CDR1 MNHNY, CDR2 SVGAGI (reference sequence). In DNA, the CDR3 is TGTGCCAGCAGTGTTAGCGGGTATAATGAGCAGTTCTTC. This codes for CASSVSGYNEQFF.

This clonotype was seen many times. The V and J genes are TRBV10-1 and TRBJ2-1, with 9 bases identical to TRBD2. This CDR3 is built from 17 residues. Germline CDR1 is WNHNN and CDR2 is SYGVQD (reference sequence). V shed 1 base, J shed 6 bases, and the junction held 10 bases outside the gene matches. The CDR3 DNA is TGCGCCAGCAGTGAGTTGGCGCTAGCGGGATATATCAATGAGCAGTTCTTC. Translation gives CASSELALAGYINEQFF.

The V gene is TRBV10-3, the J gene TRBJ2-1, with 8 bases identical to TRBD1. Unmatched junction bases numbered 5, after V lost 4 bases and J lost 3 bases. Germline V CDR1 and CDR2: ENHRY, SYGVKD. CDR3 length: 15 amino acids. CDR3 amino acids: CAISAGQGNYNEQFF. As DNA, the CDR3 is TGTGCCATCAGTGCTGGACAGGGAAACTACAATGAGCAGTTCTTC.

This clonotype was counted ten times or more. This chain uses TRBV2 with TRBJ2-1; 14 bases align to TRBD2. The CDR3 has 14 amino acids. The V and J ends lost 7 bases and 8 bases, in that order; junction bases with no gene match: 4. Germline V gene lookup returns CDR1 SNHLY and CDR2 FYNNEI. CDR3 residues: CASTGTSGRDEQFF. Written as DNA, the CDR3 is TGTGCCAGCACCGGGACTAGCGGGAGAGATGAGCAGTTCTTC. The full variable domain, completed using reference TRBV2 and TRBJ2-1, is EPEVTQTPSHQVTQMGQEVILRCVPISNHLYFYWYRQILGQKVEFLVSFYNNEISEKSEIFDDQFSVERPDGSNFTLKIRSTKLEDSAMYFCASTGTSGRDEQFFGPGTRLTVL.

This clonotype was picked up many times. At one end the junction does not follow the germline gene, possibly because of a read error. This chain connects TRBV5-1 to TRBJ2-7, with TRBD1 matching over 12 bases. Germline V lookup: CDR1 SGHRS, CDR2 YFSETQ. There are 14 residues in the CDR3. The CDR3 DNA sequence: TGTGCCAGCAGCCCGGGACAGGGGGCATACGAGCAGTACTTC. Residues: CASSPGQGAYEQYF.

This clonotype was seen only a few times. V is TRBV11-2 and J is TRBJ2-2; D ambiguous. The CDR3 runs 16 residues. The germline V gene encodes CDR1 SGHAT and CDR2 FQNNGV. The V end was cut by 5 bases, the J end by 2 bases, with 15 bases between. CDR3 residues: CASSPGRPANTGELFF. The CDR3, as DNA: TGTGCCAGCAGCCCGGGCCGTCCGGCTAACACCGGGGAGCTGTTTTTT.

The V call is TRBV29-1, the J call TRBJ2-1; D call uncertain. V was shortened by 5 bases and J by 3 bases, with 5 bases between the two germline ends. The CDR3 runs to 11 residues. The germline gives CDR1 SQVTM, CDR2 ANQGSEA. The CDR3, as DNA: TGCAGCGTTCCTAGCTACAATGAGCAGTTCTTC. Amino acid sequence: CSVPSYNEQFF.

The sample holds a few counts of this clonotype. V and J are TRBV3-1 and TRBJ1-6; TRBD1 might be the D (5 bases). The germline V gene encodes CDR1 LGHDT and CDR2 YNNKEL (reference sequence). The germline V and J ends were trimmed by 4 bases and 0 bases, with 16 bases remaining between them. The CDR3 is 18 amino acids. The CDR3 nucleotides read TGTGCCAGCAGCCGTCGAGGGGAGCTAAGCTCCTATAATTCACCCCTCCACTTT. Encoded protein: CASSRRGELSSYNSPLHF. Complete variable domain (other parts from reference TRBV3-1 and TRBJ1-6): DTAVSQTPKYLVTQMGNDKSIKCEQNLGHDTMYWYKQDSKKFLKIMFSYNNKELIINETVPNRFSPKSPDKAHLNLHINSLELGDSAVYFCASSRRGELSSYNSPLHFGNGTRLTVT.